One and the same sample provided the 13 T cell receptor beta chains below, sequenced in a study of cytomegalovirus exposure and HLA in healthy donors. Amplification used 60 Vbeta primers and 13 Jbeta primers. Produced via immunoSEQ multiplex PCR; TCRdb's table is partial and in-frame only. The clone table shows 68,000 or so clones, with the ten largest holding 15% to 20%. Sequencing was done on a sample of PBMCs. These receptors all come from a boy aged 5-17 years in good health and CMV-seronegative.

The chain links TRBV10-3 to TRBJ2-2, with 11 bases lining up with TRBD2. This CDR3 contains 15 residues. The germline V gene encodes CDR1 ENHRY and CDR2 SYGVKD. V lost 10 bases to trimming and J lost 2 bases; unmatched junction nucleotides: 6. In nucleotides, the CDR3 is TGTGCCACGATGACTAGCGGGGATAACACCGGGGAGCTGTTTTTT. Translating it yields CATMTSGDNTGELFF.

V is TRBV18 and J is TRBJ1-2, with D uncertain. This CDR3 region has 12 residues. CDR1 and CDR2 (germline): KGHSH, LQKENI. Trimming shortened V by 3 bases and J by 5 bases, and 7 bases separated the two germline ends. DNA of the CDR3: TGTGCCAGCTCACCCGAGGCTTATGGCTACACCTTC. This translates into CASSPEAYGYTF.

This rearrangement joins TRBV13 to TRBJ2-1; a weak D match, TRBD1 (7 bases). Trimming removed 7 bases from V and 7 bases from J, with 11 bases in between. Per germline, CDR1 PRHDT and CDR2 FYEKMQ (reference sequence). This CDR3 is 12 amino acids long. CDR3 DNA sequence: TGTGCCAGCAAGGCAGGGGGGAATGAGCAGTTCTTC. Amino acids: CASKAGGNEQFF.

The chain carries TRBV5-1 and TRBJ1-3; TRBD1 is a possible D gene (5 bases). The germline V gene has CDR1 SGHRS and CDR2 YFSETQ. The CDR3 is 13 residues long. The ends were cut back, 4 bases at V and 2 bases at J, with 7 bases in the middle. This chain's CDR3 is CASSLDTGNTIYF. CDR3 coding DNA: TGCGCCAGCAGCCTGGACACTGGAAACACCATATATTTT.

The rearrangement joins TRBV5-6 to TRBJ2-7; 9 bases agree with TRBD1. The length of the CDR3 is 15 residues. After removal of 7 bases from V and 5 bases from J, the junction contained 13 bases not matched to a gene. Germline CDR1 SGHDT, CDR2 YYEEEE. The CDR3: CASGAKIGQGNEQYF. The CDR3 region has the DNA TGTGCCAGCGGAGCTAAGATCGGACAGGGGAACGAGCAGTACTTC.

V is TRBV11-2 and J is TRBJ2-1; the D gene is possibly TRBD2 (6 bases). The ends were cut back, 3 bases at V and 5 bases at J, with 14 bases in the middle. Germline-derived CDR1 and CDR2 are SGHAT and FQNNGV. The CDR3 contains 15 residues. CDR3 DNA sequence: TGTGCCAGCAGCTTTCTAGCGCCTTATGACAATGAGCAGTTCTTC. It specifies CASSFLAPYDNEQFF.

CDR3 sequence: CASRPVNTEAFF. Written as DNA, the CDR3 is TGTGCCAGCAGGCCGGTGAACACTGAAGCTTTCTTT. This chain links TRBV7-2 with TRBJ1-1, with D hard to call. The germline V gene has CDR1 SGHTA and CDR2 FQGNSA. Trimming cost V 6 bases and J 0 bases, with 5 bases left between them. This CDR3 has 12 amino acids.

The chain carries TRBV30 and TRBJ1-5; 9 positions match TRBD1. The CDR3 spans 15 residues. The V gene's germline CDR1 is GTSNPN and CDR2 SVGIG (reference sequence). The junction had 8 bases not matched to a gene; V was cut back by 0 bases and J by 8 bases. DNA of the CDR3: TGTGCCTGGAGTGTACAAGGGACAGGGTATGAGCCCCAGCATTTT. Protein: CAWSVQGTGYEPQHF.

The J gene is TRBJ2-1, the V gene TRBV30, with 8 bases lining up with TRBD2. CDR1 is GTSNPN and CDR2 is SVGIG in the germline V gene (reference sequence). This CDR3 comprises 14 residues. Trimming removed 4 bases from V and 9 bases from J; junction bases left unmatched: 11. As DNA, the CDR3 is TGTGCCTGGACTTATGGAGGACTAGCTTCTGAGCAGTTCTTC. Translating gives CAWTYGGLASEQFF.

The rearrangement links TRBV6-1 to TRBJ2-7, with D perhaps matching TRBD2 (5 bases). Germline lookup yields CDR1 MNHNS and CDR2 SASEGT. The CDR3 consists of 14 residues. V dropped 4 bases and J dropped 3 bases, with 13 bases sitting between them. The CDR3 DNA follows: TGTGCCAGCAGTGTTCGAAGGACTGGCTACGAGCAGTACTTC. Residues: CASSVRRTGYEQYF.

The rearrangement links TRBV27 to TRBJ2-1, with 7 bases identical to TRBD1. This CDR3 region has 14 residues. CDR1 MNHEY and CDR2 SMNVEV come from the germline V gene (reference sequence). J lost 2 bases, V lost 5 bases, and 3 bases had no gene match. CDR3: CASSDRVPYNEQFF. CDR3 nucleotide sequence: TGTGCCAGCAGTGACAGGGTCCCCTACAATGAGCAGTTCTTC.

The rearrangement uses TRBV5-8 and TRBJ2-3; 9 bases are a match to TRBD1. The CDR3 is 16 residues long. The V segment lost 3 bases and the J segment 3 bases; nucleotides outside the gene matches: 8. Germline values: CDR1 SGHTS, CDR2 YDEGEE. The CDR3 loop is CASSWGTGRQTDTQYF. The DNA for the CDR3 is TGTGCCAGCAGCTGGGGGACAGGGCGACAAACAGATACGCAGTATTTT.

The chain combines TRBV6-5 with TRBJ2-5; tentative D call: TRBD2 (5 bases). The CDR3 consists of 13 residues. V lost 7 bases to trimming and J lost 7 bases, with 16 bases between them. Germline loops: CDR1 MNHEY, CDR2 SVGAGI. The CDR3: CASTAGNAGTQYF. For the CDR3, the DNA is TGTGCCAGCACAGCCGGGAACGCGGGGACCCAGTACTTC.